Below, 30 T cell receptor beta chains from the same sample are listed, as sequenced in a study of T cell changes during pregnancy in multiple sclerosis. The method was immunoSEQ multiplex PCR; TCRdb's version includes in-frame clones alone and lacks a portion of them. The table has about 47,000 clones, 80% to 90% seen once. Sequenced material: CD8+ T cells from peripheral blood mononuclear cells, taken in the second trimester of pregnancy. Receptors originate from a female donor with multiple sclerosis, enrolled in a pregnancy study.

CDR3 residues: CASTAPGTSGGFSYEQYF. The CDR3 region has the DNA TGTGCCAGCACCGCACCCGGGACTAGCGGGGGGTTCTCCTACGAGCAGTACTTC. This chain links TRBV21-1 with TRBJ2-7; the D call of TRBD2 is as the table states it, not checked on the DNA. TRBV21-1 is deemed a pseudogene. This CDR3 has 18 residues.

CDR3 residues: CASSQDAGGTDTQYF. The DNA for the CDR3 is TGCGCCAGCAGCCAAGACGCGGGGGGAACAGATACGCAGTATTTT. The genes are TRBV4-1 and TRBJ2-3, with 8 positions matching TRBD2. The CDR3 runs to 15 residues. V lost 0 bases to trimming and J lost 3 bases; unmatched junction nucleotides: 2. Germline CDR1 and CDR2: MGHRA and YSYEKL.

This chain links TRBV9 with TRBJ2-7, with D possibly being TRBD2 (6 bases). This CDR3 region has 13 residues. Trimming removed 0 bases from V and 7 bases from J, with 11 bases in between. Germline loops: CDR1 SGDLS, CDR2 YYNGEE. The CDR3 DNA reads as TGTGCCAGCAGCGTAGGCGTCGGAGGGGAGCAGTACTTC. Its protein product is CASSVGVGGEQYF.

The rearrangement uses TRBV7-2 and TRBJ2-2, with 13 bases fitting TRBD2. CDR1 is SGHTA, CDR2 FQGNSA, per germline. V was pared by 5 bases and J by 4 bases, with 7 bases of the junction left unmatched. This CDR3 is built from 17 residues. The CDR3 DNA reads TGTGCCAGCAGCCAAGGGACTAGCGGGGTGCTCACCGGGGAGCTGTTTTTT. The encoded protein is CASSQGTSGVLTGELFF.

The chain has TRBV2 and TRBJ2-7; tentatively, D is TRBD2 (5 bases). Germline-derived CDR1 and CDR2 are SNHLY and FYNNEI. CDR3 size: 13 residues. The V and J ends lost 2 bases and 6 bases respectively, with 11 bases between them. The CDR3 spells CASSERGSGEQYF. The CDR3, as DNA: TGTGCCAGCAGTGAAAGAGGGTCAGGCGAGCAGTACTTC.

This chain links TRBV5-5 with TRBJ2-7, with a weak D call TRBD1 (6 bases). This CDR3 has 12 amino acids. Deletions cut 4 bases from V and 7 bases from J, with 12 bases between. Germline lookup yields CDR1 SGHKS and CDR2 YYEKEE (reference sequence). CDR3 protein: CASSAQGREQYF. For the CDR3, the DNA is TGTGCCAGCAGCGCCCAGGGGAGAGAGCAGTACTTC.

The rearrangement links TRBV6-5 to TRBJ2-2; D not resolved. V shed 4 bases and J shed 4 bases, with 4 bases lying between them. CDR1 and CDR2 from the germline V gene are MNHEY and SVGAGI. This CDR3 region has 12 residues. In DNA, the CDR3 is TGTGCCAGCAGTTCGGGCACCGGGGAGCTGTTTTTT. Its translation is CASSSGTGELFF.

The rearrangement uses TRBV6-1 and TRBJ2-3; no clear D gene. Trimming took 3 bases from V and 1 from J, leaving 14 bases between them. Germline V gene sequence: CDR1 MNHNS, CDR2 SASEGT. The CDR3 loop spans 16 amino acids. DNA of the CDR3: TGTGCCAGCAGTGACCCTCCCTGGGCCGGCACAGATACGCAGTATTTT. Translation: CASSDPPWAGTDTQYF.

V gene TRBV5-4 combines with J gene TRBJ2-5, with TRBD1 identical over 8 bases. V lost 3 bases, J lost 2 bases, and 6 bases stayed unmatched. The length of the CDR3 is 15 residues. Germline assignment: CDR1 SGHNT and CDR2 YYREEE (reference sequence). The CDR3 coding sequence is TGTGCCAGCAGCTCACGACAGGGGCTTCAAGAGACCCAGTACTTC. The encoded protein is CASSSRQGLQETQYF. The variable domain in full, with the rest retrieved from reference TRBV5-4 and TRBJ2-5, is ETGVTQSPTHLIKTRGQQVTLRCSSQSGHNTVSWYQQALGQGPQFIFQYYREEENGRGNFPPRFSGLQFPNYSSELNVNALELDDSALYLCASSSRQGLQETQYFGPGTRLLVL.

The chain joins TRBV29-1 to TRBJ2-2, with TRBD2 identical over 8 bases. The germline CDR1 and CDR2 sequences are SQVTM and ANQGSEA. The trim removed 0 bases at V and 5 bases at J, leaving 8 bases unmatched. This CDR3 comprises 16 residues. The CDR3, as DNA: TGCAGCGTTGAAGATCGTAGCGGGGTGTGGACCGGGGAGCTGTTTTTT. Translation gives CSVEDRSGVWTGELFF.

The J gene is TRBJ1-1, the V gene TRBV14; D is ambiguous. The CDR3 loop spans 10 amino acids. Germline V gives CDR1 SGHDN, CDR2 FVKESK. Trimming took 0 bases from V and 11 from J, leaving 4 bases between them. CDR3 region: CASSQDLAFF. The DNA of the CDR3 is TGTGCCAGCAGCCAAGATCTGGCTTTCTTT.

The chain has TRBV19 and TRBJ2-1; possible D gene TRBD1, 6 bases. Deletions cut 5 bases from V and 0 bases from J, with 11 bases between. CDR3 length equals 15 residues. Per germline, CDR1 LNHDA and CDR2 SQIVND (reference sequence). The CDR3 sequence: CASSDTGSSYNEQFF. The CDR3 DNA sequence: TGTGCCAGTAGTGATACAGGGAGCTCCTACAATGAGCAGTTCTTC.

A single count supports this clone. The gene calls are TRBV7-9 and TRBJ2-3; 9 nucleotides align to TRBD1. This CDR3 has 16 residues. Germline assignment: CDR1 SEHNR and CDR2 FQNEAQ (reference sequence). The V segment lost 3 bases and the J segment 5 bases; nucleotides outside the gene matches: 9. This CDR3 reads CASSFRGQGTRDTQYF. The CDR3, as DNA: TGTGCCAGCAGCTTTCGGGGACAGGGCACGAGAGATACGCAGTATTTT.

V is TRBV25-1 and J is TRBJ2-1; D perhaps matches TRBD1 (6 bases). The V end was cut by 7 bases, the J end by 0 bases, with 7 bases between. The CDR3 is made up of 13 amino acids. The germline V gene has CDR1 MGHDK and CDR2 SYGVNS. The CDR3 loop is CASKDSSYNEQFF. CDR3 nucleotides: TGTGCCAGCAAGGACAGCTCCTACAATGAGCAGTTCTTC.

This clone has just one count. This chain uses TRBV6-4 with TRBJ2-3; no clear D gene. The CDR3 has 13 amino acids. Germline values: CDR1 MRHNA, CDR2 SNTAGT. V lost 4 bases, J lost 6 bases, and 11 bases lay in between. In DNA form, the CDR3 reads TGTGCCAGCAGTGCCTCCGGGTGGGATACGCAGTATTTT. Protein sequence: CASSASGWDTQYF.

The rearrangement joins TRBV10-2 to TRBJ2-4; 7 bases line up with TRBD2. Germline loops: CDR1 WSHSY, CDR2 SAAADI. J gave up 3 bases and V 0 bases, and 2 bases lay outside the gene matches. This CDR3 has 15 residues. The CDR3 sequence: CASSESPGGKNIQYF. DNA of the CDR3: TGCGCCAGCAGTGAGTCCCCGGGGGGCAAAAACATTCAGTACTTC.

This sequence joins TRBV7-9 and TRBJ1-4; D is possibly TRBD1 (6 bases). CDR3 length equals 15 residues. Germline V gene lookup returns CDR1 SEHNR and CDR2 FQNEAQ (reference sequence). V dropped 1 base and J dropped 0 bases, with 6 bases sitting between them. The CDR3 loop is CASSLGTATNEKLFF. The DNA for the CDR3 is TGTGCCAGCAGCTTAGGGACAGCAACTAATGAAAAACTGTTTTTT.

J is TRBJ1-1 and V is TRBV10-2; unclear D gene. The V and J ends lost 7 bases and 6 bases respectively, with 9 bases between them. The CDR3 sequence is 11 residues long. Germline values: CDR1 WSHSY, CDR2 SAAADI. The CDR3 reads CASKDNSEAFF. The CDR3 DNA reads TGCGCCAGCAAAGACAATTCTGAAGCTTTCTTT.

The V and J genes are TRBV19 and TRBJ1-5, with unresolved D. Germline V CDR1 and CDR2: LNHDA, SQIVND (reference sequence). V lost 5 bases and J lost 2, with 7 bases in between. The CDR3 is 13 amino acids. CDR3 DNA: TGTGCCAGTAGTGACTGGGGCAATCAGCCCCAGCATTTT. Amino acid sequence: CASSDWGNQPQHF.

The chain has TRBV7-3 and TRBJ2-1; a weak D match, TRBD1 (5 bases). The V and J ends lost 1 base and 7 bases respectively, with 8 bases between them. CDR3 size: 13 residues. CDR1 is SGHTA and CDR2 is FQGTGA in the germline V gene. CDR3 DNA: TGTGCCAGCAGCTTAAAGGACACTAATGAGCAGTTCTTC. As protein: CASSLKDTNEQFF.

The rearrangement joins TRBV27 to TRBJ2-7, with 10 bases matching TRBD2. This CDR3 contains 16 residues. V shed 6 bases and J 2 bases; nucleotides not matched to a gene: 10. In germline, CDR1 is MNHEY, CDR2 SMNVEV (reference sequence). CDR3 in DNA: TGTGCCAGCAGCCGCGCTGAGCGGGGGGGTGCCTACGAGCAGTACTTC. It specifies CASSRAERGGAYEQYF.

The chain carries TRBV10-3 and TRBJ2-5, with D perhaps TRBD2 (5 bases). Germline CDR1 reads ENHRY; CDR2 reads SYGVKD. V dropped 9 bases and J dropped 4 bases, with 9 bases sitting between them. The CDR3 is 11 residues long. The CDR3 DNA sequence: TGTGCCATGCGGGTGGGAGAGACCCAGTACTTC. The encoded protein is CAMRVGETQYF.

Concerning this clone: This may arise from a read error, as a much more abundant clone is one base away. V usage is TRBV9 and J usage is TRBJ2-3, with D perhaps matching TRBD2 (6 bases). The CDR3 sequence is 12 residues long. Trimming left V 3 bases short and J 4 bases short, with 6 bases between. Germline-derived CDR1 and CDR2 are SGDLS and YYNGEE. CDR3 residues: CASSGGADTQYF. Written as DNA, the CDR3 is TGTGCCAGCAGCGGGGGGGCAGATACGCAGTATTTT.

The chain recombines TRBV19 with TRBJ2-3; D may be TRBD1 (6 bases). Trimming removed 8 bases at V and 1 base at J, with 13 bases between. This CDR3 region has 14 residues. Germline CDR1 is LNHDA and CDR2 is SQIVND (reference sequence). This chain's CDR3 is CASEQGFGTDTQYF. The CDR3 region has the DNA TGTGCCAGTGAACAGGGTTTCGGCACAGATACGCAGTATTTT.

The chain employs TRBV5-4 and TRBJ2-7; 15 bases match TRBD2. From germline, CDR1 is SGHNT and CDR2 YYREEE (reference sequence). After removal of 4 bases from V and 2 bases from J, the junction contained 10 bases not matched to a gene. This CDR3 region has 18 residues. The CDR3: CASSGGPGTSGGTYEQYF. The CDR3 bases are TGTGCCAGCAGCGGGGGACCGGGGACTAGCGGGGGGACCTACGAGCAGTACTTC.

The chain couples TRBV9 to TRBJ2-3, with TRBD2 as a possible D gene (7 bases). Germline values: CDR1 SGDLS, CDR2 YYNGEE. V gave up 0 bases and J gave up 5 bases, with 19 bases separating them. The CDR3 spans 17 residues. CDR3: CASSVEGGGTEGDTQYF. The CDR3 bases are TGTGCCAGCAGCGTAGAGGGGGGGGGCACTGAGGGAGATACGCAGTATTTT.

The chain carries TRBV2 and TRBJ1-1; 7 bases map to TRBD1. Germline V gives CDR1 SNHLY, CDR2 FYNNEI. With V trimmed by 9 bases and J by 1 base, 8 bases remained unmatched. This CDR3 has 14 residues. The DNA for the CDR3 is TGTGCCAGTCAGACAGGGTTCGGGAACACTGAAGCTTTCTTT. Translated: CASQTGFGNTEAFF.

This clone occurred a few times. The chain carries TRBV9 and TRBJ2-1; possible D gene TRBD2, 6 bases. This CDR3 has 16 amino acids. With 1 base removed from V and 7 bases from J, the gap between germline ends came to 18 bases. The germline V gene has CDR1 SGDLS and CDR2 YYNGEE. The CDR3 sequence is CASSVSRRENRNEQFF. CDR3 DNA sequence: TGTGCCAGCAGCGTAAGCAGGAGGGAGAATAGGAATGAGCAGTTCTTC. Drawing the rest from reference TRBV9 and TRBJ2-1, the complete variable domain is DSGVTQTPKHLITATGQRVTLRCSPRSGDLSVYWYQQSLDQGLQFLIQYYNGEERAKGNILERFSAQQFPDLHSELNLSSLELGDSALYFCASSVSRRENRNEQFFGPGTRLTVL.

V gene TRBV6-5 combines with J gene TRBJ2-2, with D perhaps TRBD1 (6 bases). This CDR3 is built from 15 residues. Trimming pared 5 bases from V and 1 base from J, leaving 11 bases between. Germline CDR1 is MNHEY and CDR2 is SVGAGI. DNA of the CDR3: TGTGCCAGCAGTCGACAGGCGGAGAACACCGGGGAGCTGTTTTTT. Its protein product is CASSRQAENTGELFF.

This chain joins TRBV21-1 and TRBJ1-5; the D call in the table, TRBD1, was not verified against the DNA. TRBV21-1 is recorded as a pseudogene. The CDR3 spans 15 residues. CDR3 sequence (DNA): TGTGCCAGCAGCCCGACAGGGAAGGGCAATCAGCCCCAGCATTTT. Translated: CASSPTGKGNQPQHF.